This entry lists 8 T cell receptor beta chains sequenced from one sample in a study of T cells in Graves' hyperthyroidism and ophthalmopathy. RNA transcripts gave rise to amplified TCR beta CDR3 regions. A set of HTBI primers served as the primers for a first-round RT-PCR of the TCR CDR3. Using its own MiXCR run on the multiplex PCR reads, TCRdb lists one record per CDR3 protein. The data contain roughly 500,000 distinct CDR3 sequences, around a quarter of them singletons. Material for sequencing was blood. The receptor set was obtained from a woman between 25 and 40 years old with Graves' ophthalmopathy.

V gene TRBV18 combines with J gene TRBJ2-6; TRBD2 aligns across 12 bases. J lost 0 bases, V lost 3 bases, and 3 bases had no gene match. Germline CDR1 reads KGHSH; CDR2 reads LQKENI. This CDR3 region has 18 residues. The CDR3 loop is CASSPPTSGGSGANVLTF. The CDR3 nucleotides read TGTGCCAGCTCACCCCCGACTAGCGGGGGCTCTGGGGCCAACGTCCTGACTTTC.

This clonotype was counted many times. This rearrangement joins TRBV7-3 to TRBJ1-5; D call uncertain. Germline assignment: CDR1 SGHTA and CDR2 FQGTGA. This CDR3 contains 13 residues. V was cut by 2 bases and J by 5 bases, with 7 bases left in between. The CDR3 nucleotides read TGTGCCAGCAGCTTAGACGAGGATCAGCCCCAGCATTTT. It translates to CASSLDEDQPQHF.

As regards this clonotype: Without the conserved terminal phenylalanine or tryptophan, this CDR3 likely stems from a read error. The limits of the CDR3 on the DNA are not certain, so only TCRdb's listed CDR3 is given. The CDR3 spells CASSQLNTEAWV. This chain uses TRBV3-1 with TRBJ1-1. The CDR3 adds up to 12 amino acids, both ends counted. Germline CDR1 and CDR2: LGHDT and YNNKEL (reference sequence).

The chain links TRBV25-1 to TRBJ1-1; D is uncertain. The CDR3 spans 15 residues. Germline CDR1 MGHDK, CDR2 SYGVNS. V lost 1 base, J lost 0 bases, and 9 bases lay in between. The CDR3 here is CASSEWGSMNTEAFF. The CDR3 DNA reads TGTGCCAGCAGTGAATGGGGATCTATGAACACTGAAGCTTTCTTT.

The rearrangement joins TRBV7-8 to TRBJ1-5, with TRBD1 as a possible D gene (6 bases). Germline V gives CDR1 SGHVS, CDR2 FQNEAQ. The V gene lost 5 bases and the J gene lost 6 bases, with 17 bases spanning the gap. This CDR3 has 15 residues. The CDR3, as DNA: TGTGCCAGCAGCACCATCGGGGGCAGGTTTCAGCCCCAGCATTTT. Encoded protein: CASSTIGGRFQPQHF.

This clonotype was seen at least ten times. This chain links TRBV29-1 with TRBJ2-7; tentative D call: TRBD1 (5 bases). The CDR3 is 13 amino acids. The germline V and J ends were trimmed by 4 bases and 2 bases, with 12 bases remaining between them. CDR1 is SQVTM and CDR2 is ANQGSEA in the germline V gene. CDR3 bases: TGCAGCGTTGGAGTGGACACAGCCTACGAGCAGTACTTC. Its translation is CSVGVDTAYEQYF.

In this sample, this clonotype turned up many times. The chain links TRBV5-1 to TRBJ2-5; D is unresolved. The germline V gene encodes CDR1 SGHRS and CDR2 YFSETQ. This CDR3 spans 14 amino acids. Trimming cost V 4 bases and J 0 bases, with 10 bases left between them. CDR3 region: CASSLYGYQETQYF. DNA of the CDR3: TGCGCCAGCAGCCTCTATGGCTACCAAGAGACCCAGTACTTC.

This clonotype has at least ten counts. J is TRBJ1-2 and V is TRBV12-3 or TRBV12-4; perhaps TRBD1 as D (6 bases). The CDR3 covers 14 residues. V was cut by 6 bases and J by 6 bases, with 17 bases left in between. This chain's CDR3 is CASRIQGGKNGYTF. The CDR3 DNA reads as TGTGCCAGCAGGATACAGGGAGGAAAGAATGGCTACACCTTC.